This TCR beta chain was sequenced for a study of T cell responses to AZD1222 COVID-19 vaccine. Whole-study findings and limits: AZD1222 recipients seropositive at baseline numbered only five to seven. After the peak T cell response, and only then, were repertoires sampled. Targeting of unmutated variant regions was reportedly seen in nearly half of spike-specific TCRs. Spike-wide coverage was observed for vaccine-associated CD4 TCRs, with dominant responses at 160-218 and 743-854.

The table came from immunoSEQ multiplex PCR; TCRdb's copy has only in-frame clones and leaves some out. Among 92,000 or so clones listed, 80% to 90% were seen once. On this clone: The antigen is unknown.

With 5 bases removed from V and 2 bases from J, the gap between germline ends came to 16 bases. Germline CDR1 is MDHEN and CDR2 is SYDVKM. This CDR3 is 16 amino acids long. The receptor comes from an adult in good health. Sequenced material: peripheral blood, taken on day 0 of AZD1222 vaccination. J is TRBJ1-5 and V is TRBV28, with no clear D. The CDR3, as DNA: TGTGCCAGCAGTCCCGGAATGCCTTGGGGCAATCAGCCCCAGCATTTT. This translates into CASSPGMPWGNQPQHF.